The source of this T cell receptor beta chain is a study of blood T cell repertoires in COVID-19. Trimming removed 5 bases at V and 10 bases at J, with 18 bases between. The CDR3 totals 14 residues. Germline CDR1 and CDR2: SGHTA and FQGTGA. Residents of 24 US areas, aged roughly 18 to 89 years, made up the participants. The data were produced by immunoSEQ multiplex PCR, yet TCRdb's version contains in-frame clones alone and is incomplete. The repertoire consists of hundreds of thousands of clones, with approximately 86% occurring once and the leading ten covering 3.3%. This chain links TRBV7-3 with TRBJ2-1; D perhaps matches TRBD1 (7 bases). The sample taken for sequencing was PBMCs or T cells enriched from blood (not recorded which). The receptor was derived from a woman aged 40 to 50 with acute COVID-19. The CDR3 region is CASSPGQAGREQFF. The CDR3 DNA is TGTGCCAGCAGCCCCGGACAGGCGGGGAGAGAGCAGTTCTTC.